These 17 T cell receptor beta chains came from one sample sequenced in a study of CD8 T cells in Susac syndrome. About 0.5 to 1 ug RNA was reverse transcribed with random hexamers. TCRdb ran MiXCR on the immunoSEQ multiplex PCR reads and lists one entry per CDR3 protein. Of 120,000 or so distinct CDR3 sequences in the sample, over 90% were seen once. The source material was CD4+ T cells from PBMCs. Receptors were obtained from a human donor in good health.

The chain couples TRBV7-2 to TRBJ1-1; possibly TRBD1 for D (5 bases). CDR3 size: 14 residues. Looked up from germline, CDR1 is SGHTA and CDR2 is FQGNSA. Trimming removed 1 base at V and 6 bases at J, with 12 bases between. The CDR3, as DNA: TGTGCCAGCAGCTTAGAAATAAGGACACCTGAAGCTTTCTTT. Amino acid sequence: CASSLEIRTPEAFF.

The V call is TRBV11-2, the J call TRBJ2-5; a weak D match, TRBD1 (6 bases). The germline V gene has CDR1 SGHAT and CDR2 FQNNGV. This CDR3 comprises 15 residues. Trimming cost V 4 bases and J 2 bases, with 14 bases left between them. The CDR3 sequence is CASSYTIQGQETQYF. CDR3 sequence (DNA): TGTGCCAGCAGCTATACCATTCAGGGGCAAGAGACCCAGTACTTC. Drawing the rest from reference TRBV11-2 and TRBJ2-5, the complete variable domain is EAGVAQSPRYKIIEKRQSVAFWCNPISGHATLYWYQQILGQGPKLLIQFQNNGVVDDSQLPKDRFSAERLKGVDSTLKIQPAKLEDSAVYLCASSYTIQGQETQYFGPGTRLLVL.

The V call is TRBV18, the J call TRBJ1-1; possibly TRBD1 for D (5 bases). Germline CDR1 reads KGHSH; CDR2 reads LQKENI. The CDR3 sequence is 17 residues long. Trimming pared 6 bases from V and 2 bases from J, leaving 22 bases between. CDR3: CASSPTKGALSNTEAFF. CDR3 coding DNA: TGTGCCAGCTCCCCCACGAAAGGGGCTCTTAGCAACACTGAAGCTTTCTTT. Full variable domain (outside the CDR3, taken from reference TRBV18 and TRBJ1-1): NAGVMQNPRHLVRRRGQEARLRCSPMKGHSHVYWYRQLPEEGLKFMVYLQKENIIDESGMPKERFSAEFPKEGPSILRIQQVVRGDSAAYFCASSPTKGALSNTEAFFGQGTRLTVV.

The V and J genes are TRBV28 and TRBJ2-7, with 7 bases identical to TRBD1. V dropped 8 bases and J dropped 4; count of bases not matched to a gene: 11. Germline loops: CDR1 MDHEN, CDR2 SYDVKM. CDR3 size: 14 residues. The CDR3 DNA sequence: TGTGCCAGCGGCCCAGGGACAGTTCTTTACGAGCAGTACTTC. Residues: CASGPGTVLYEQYF.

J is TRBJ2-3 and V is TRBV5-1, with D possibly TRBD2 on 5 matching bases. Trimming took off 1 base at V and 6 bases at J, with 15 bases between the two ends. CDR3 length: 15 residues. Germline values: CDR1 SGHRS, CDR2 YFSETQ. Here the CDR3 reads CASSLMRLGGDTQYF. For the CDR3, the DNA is TGCGCCAGCAGCTTGATGCGGCTCGGCGGGGATACGCAGTATTTT.

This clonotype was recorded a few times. CDR3 DNA sequence: TGTGCCAGCGGACAGGGTCGGGAGACCCAGTACTTC. Translating gives CASGQGRETQYF. The chain uses TRBV25-1 and TRBJ2-5; 8 bases map to TRBD1. Losses at the gene ends were 8 bases for V and 5 bases for J; bases not matched to a gene: 4. Per germline, CDR1 MGHDK and CDR2 SYGVNS. CDR3 length: 12 residues.

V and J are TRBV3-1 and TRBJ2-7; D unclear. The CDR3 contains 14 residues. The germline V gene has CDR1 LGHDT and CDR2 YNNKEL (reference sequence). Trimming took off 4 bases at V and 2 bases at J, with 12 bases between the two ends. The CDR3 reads CASSPFRTAYEQYF. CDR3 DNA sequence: TGTGCCAGCAGCCCTTTTAGGACCGCCTACGAGCAGTACTTC.

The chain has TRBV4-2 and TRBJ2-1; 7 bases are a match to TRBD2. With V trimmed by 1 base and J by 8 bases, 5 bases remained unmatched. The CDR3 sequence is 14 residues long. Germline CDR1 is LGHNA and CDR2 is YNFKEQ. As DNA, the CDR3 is TGTGCCAGCAGCCAAGCACTAGCGAGGGATGAGCAGTTCTTC. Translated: CASSQALARDEQFF.

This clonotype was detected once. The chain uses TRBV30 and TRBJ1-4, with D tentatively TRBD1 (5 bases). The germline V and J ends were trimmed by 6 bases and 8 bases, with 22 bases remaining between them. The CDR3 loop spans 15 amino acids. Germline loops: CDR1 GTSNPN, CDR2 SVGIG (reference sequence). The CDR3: CACSAVRGTREKLFF. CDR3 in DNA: TGTGCCTGCTCAGCGGTACGGGGGACCCGGGAAAAACTGTTTTTT. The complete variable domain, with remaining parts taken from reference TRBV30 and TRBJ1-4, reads SQTIHQWPATLVQPVGSPLSLECTVEGTSNPNLYWYRQAAGRGLQLLFYSVGIGQISSEVPQNLSASRPQDRQFILSSKKLLLSDSGFYLCACSAVRGTREKLFFGSGTQLSVL.

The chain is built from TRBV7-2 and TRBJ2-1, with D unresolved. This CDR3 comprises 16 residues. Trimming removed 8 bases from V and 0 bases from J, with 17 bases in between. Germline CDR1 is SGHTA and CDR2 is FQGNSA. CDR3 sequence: CASHLRPLSSYNEQFF. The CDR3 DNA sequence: TGTGCCAGCCATCTACGACCGTTGAGCTCCTACAATGAGCAGTTCTTC.

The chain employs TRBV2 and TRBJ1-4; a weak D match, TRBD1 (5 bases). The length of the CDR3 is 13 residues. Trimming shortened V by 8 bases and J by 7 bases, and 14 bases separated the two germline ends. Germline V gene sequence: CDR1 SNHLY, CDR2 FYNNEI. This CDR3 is CASFRGVTEKLFF. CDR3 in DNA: TGTGCCAGCTTTCGAGGGGTTACTGAAAAACTGTTTTTT.

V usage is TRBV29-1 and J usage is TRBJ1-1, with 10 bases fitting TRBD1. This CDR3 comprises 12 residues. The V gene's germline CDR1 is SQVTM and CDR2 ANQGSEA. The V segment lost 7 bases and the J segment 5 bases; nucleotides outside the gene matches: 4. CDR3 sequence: CSERTGGTEAFF. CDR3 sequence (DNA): TGCAGCGAGAGGACAGGGGGAACTGAAGCTTTCTTT.

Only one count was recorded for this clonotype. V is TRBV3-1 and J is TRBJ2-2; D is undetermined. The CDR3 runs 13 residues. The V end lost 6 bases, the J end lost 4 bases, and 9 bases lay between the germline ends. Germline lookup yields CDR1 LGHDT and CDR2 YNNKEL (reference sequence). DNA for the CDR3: TGTGCCAGCAGAGAGGACGTCACCGGGGAGCTGTTTTTT. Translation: CASREDVTGELFF.

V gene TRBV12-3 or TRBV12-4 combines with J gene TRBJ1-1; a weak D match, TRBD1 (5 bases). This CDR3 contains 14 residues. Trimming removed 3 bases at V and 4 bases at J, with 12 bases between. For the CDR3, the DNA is TGTGCCAGCAGTTTCAGGGCCGGGGGCACTGAAGCTTTCTTT. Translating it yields CASSFRAGGTEAFF.

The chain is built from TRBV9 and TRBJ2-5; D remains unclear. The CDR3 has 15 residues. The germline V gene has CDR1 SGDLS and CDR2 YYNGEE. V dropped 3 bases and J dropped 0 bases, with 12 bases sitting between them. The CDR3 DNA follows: TGTGCCAGCAGCGCGGGTCAAGGCTACCAAGAGACCCAGTACTTC. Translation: CASSAGQGYQETQYF.

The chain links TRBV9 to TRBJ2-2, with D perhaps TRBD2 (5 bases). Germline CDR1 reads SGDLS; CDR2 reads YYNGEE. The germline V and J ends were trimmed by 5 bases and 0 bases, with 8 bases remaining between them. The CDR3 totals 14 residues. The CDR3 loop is CASRERTNTGELFF. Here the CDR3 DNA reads TGTGCCAGCAGGGAGCGGACGAACACCGGGGAGCTGTTTTTT.

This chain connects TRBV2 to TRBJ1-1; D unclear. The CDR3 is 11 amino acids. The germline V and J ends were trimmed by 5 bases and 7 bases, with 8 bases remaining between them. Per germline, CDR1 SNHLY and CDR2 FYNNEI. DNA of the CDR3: TGTGCCAGCAGTAACAGCCGTGAAGCTTTCTTT. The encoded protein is CASSNSREAFF.